The rows below give T cell receptor beta chains drawn from one sample of a study of blood T cells in healthy people across ages. TCRdb reprocessed the 5' RACE reads via MiXCR and lists one record per CDR3 protein. The sample has roughly 1,100,000 distinct CDR3 sequences, less than 25% seen once. The same data also went into a second study, on T cells of mothers and their children.

The source material was blood. The receptors come from a girl aged 2-9 years in good health. Each CDR3 is given with its conserved first and last residue. The D gene is left open where the match is weak. Clone sizes are given selectively: once, few, many, or a class where the clone is expanded.

TRBV7-8	few	-	TRBJ1-1	CASSLELLGNTEAFF	TGTGCCAGCAGCTTAGAGCTTTTGGGGAACACTGAAGCTTTCTTT
TRBV28	few	-	TRBJ2-1	CASSLFSLRLLDNEQFF	TGTGCCAGCAGTTTATTCTCTCTACGACTTCTAGACAATGAGCAGTTCTTC
TRBV20-1	few	TRBD2	TRBJ2-7	CSAGREALPDEQYF	TGCAGTGCTGGACGGGAGGCCTTACCGGACGAGCAGTACTTC
TRBV11-2	few	-	TRBJ1-1	CASSLERGAVAFF	TGTGCCAGCAGCTTAGAACGGGGGGCGGTAGCTTTCTTT
TRBV7-2	-	TRBD1	TRBJ2-2	CASSMTGADTGELFF	TGTGCCAGCAGCATGACAGGGGCGGACACCGGGGAGCTGTTTTTT
TRBV12-3/TRBV12-4	-	TRBD1	TRBJ1-5	CASTRQTGDTSNQPQHF	TGTGCCAGCACCCGACAGACAGGGGATACGTCAAATCAGCCCCAGCATTTT
TRBV4-3	-	TRBD1	TRBJ1-5	CASSQDPLTGTEDQPQHF	TGCGCCAGCAGCCAAGATCCTCTCACCGGGACAGAGGATCAGCCCCAGCATTTT
TRBV6-2/TRBV6-3	-	TRBD1	TRBJ1-3	CATAGQIGNTIYF	TGTGCCACCGCGGGACAGATCGGAAACACCATATATTTT
TRBV20-1	few	-	TRBJ2-5	CSASLRMETQYF	TGCAGTGCTAGTTTAAGAATGGAGACCCAGTACTTC
TRBV4-1	few	-	TRBJ2-2	CASTSKGTGELFF	TGCGCCAGCACCTCCAAAGGCACCGGGGAGCTGTTTTTT
TRBV27	few	TRBD2	TRBJ2-7	CASNSGGPSYEQYF	TGTGCCAGCAACAGCGGGGGGCCCTCCTACGAGCAGTACTTC
TRBV27	-	-	TRBJ1-1	CASSFSGNGFTEAFF	TGTGCCAGCAGTTTCTCCGGGAATGGTTTCACTGAAGCTTTCTTT
TRBV27	-	TRBD1	TRBJ2-5	CASRPQQGKGPETQYF	TGTGCCAGCAGACCCCAACAGGGGAAAGGCCCAGAGACCCAGTACTTC
TRBV29-1	few	-	TRBJ2-1	CSVRLGEQFF	TGCAGCGTACGCCTAGGTGAGCAGTTCTTC
TRBV29-1	few	-	TRBJ1-2	CSVEAFSSPGHPETNYGYTF	TGCAGCGTTGAAGCATTTTCCTCACCGGGACACCCGGAGACTAACTATGGCTACACCTTC
TRBV3-1	few	TRBD2	TRBJ2-3	CASSQVPDRIAGGHGDTQYF	TGTGCCAGCAGCCAAGTTCCTGATAGAATAGCGGGAGGACACGGAGATACGCAGTATTTT
TRBV11-2	few	-	TRBJ1-2	CAGSLADLIHGGYTF	TGTGCCGGCAGCTTAGCGGATCTCATACATGGGGGCTACACCTTC
TRBV19	-	-	TRBJ1-2	CASSAGARGYTF	TGTGCCAGTAGTGCGGGGGCTCGTGGCTACACCTTC
TRBV2	few	-	TRBJ2-5	CASSTLAQTQYF	TGTGCCAGCAGCACCCTGGCCCAGACCCAGTACTTC
TRBV6-1	-	-	TRBJ1-2	CASSSASNYGYTF	TGTGCCAGCAGTTCGGCTTCTAACTATGGCTACACCTTC
TRBV28	once	-	TRBJ1-2	CASSFRGWGGYTF	TGTGCCAGCAGTTTCAGGGGTTGGGGTGGCTACACCTTC
TRBV24-1	-	-	TRBJ1-6	CATSDATGVEALHF	TGTGCCACCAGTGACGCGACAGGAGTTGAGGCCCTCCACTTT
TRBV6-5	few	-	TRBJ2-3	CASSYSLGAGTDTQYF	TGTGCCAGCAGTTACTCCCTAGGGGCAGGCACAGATACGCAGTATTTT
TRBV7-9	-	-	TRBJ1-1	CASSPADQNTEAFF	TGTGCCAGCAGCCCCGCTGATCAAAACACTGAAGCTTTCTTT
TRBV7-9	-	TRBD2	TRBJ2-1	CASSLTASGSKNEQFF	TGTGCCAGCAGCTTAACGGCTAGCGGGAGTAAGAATGAGCAGTTCTTC
TRBV28	-	TRBD1	TRBJ2-1	CASSLSRGINNEQFF	TGTGCCAGCAGTTTAAGCAGGGGGATTAACAATGAGCAGTTCTTC
TRBV28	-	-	TRBJ2-1	CASTLTPDNNEQFF	TGTGCCAGCACCTTAACCCCGGACAACAATGAGCAGTTCTTC
TRBV25-1	few	TRBD1	TRBJ1-2	CASSEFTTDRVRGYTF	TGTGCCAGCAGTGAATTCACCACGGACAGGGTGCGTGGCTACACCTTC
TRBV4-3	few	-	TRBJ1-2	CASSQDYRDSDYTF	TGCGCCAGCAGCCAGGACTACAGGGACTCTGACTACACCTTC
TRBV29-1	-	-	TRBJ2-7	CSVESAGAYEQYF	TGCAGCGTTGAAAGCGCAGGGGCCTACGAGCAGTACTTC
TRBV6-4	few	-	TRBJ2-1	CASSAGFEQFF	TGTGCCAGCAGTGCCGGGTTTGAGCAGTTCTTC
TRBV7-2	-	TRBD2	TRBJ2-3	CASSSGGLSTDTQYF	TGTGCCAGCAGCTCCGGGGGGTTAAGCACAGATACGCAGTATTTT
TRBV29-1	few	TRBD2	TRBJ2-1	CSVTGVAGLSSYNEQFF	TGCAGCGTTACCGGGGTAGCGGGGCTATCCTCCTACAATGAGCAGTTCTTC
TRBV6-5	-	-	TRBJ2-1	CASSRYSKYNEQFF	TGTGCCAGCAGTCGTTATTCTAAGTACAATGAGCAGTTCTTC
TRBV9	-	-	TRBJ2-7	CASTPLLYEQYF	TGTGCCAGCACCCCTTTACTCTACGAGCAGTACTTC
TRBV10-3	few	TRBD1	TRBJ1-6	CAISPDRGSSPLHF	TGTGCCATCAGCCCGGACAGGGGATCTTCACCCCTCCACTTT
TRBV5-1	-	TRBD1	TRBJ1-2	CASSKIRDSYGYTF	TGCGCCAGCAGCAAGATCCGGGACAGCTATGGCTACACCTTC
TRBV19	-	-	TRBJ1-6	CASRSTVTYNSPLHF	TGTGCCAGTAGATCGACGGTTACCTATAATTCACCCCTCCACTTT
TRBV7-2	-	-	TRBJ1-4	CASSPGFGEKLFF	TGTGCCAGCAGCCCGGGGTTCGGTGAAAAACTGTTTTTT
TRBV14	few	-	TRBJ2-2	CASSQAPWELFF	TGTGCCAGCAGCCAAGCGCCTTGGGAGCTGTTTTTT
TRBV9	many	-	TRBJ2-1	CASGYNEQFF	TGTGCCAGCGGTTACAATGAGCAGTTCTTC
TRBV12-5	-	-	TRBJ2-7	CASGLTTVAEQYF	TGTGCTAGTGGTTTGACGACAGTCGCGGAGCAGTACTTC
TRBV7-3	few	TRBD1	TRBJ1-3	CASRLTGGQGARDGNTIYF	TGTGCCAGCAGGCTAACCGGGGGACAGGGGGCGCGTGATGGAAACACCATATATTTT
TRBV27	few	TRBD1	TRBJ2-7	CASSQGYRGAYEQYF	TGTGCCAGCAGCCAAGGATACAGGGGGGCCTACGAGCAGTACTTC
TRBV7-2	once	-	TRBJ1-4	CASSLNQGAVQNEKLFF	TGTGCCAGCAGCTTAAATCAAGGGGCAGTCCAGAATGAAAAACTGTTTTTT
TRBV5-4	-	-	TRBJ2-1	CASSLAGAAGDNEQFF	TGTGCCAGCAGCTTGGCGGGGGCGGCGGGAGACAATGAGCAGTTCTTC